This is a list of T cell receptor beta chains from one sample in a study of shared clonotypes between healthy human individuals. Clones were read by immunoSEQ multiplex PCR, and TCRdb kept only the in-frame ones, dropping some. This sample has 660,000 or so clones, with around 96% found just once. Sequences were obtained from naive CD8+ T cells sorted from blood. The receptors were gathered from a woman aged 25 to 45 in good health. CDR3s include the opening cysteine and the closing phenylalanine or tryptophan. The order of the fields is J gene, CDR3 length, clone size, V gene, D gene, CDR3 DNA, CDR3 protein. The D gene is left open where the match is weak. Part of the rows lack a size; the others show once, few, many or a class for expanded clones.

>TRBJ2-1|15|NA|TRBV19|TRBD2
TGTGCCAGTAGTTCCGGGACTAGCGGGATCAATGAGCAGTTCTTC
CASSSGTSGINEQFF
>TRBJ1-2|15|NA|TRBV7-8|TRBD1
TGTGCCAGCAGCTTAGGGGGACAGATTGGCTATGGCTACACCTTC
CASSLGGQIGYGYTF
>TRBJ1-2|15|once|TRBV25-1|NA
TGTGCCAGCAGGGGCCGCTTGATAACGGAGGATGGCTACACCTTC
CASRGRLITEDGYTF
>TRBJ1-1|14|NA|TRBV15|TRBD1
TGTGCCACCAGCAGAGTGACAGGGTACACTGAAGCTTTCTTT
CATSRVTGYTEAFF
>TRBJ1-2|15|NA|TRBV5-1|NA
TGCGCCAGCAGCTTGGACGGCCTCGCGGGGTATGGCTACACCTTC
CASSLDGLAGYGYTF
>TRBJ2-7|14|NA|TRBV28|TRBD2
TGTGCCAGCAGTCAGACTAGCGGGGCCTACGAGCAGTACTTC
CASSQTSGAYEQYF
>TRBJ2-7|14|NA|TRBV14|NA
TGTGCCAGCAGCTGCAAAAGACCCGTACGGGGGCAGTACTTC
CASSCKRPVRGQYF
>TRBJ2-7|13|NA|TRBV6-5|NA
TGTGCCAGCAGTTATGACGCGTCCTACGAGCAGTACTTC
CASSYDASYEQYF
>TRBJ2-7|17|NA|TRBV5-1|NA
TGCGCCAGCATGCCCGGGACAGGGCTAGCGGGGACCTACGAGCAGTACTTC
CASMPGTGLAGTYEQYF
>TRBJ2-3|16|few|TRBV5-4|TRBD2
TGTGCCAGCAGCTCAATTACTAGCGGGGGCACAGATACGCAGTATTTT
CASSSITSGGTDTQYF
>TRBJ2-7|16|NA|TRBV28|NA
TGTGCCAGCAGTTTCCTACAGGGACAAGGGGAGCCGTCACAGTACTTC
CASSFLQGQGEPSQYF
>TRBJ1-5|15|NA|TRBV5-3|NA
TGTGCCAGAAGTTCCCGGGCTGCCCCGAATCAGCCCCAGCATTTT
CARSSRAAPNQPQHF
>TRBJ2-7|16|NA|TRBV27|TRBD2
TGTGCCAGCAGTTTATCGTTTCGGGAGGAGAGGTACGAGCAGTACTTC
CASSLSFREERYEQYF
>TRBJ2-7|15|NA|TRBV19|NA
TGTGCCGCTGCCCCAGCCTGGGGGGCCTCCTACGAGCAGTACTTC
CAAAPAWGASYEQYF
>TRBJ2-4|16|once|TRBV7-8|NA
TGTGCCAGCAGCTTACTCAGGGCTGGAGCCAAAAACATTCAGTACTTC
CASSLLRAGAKNIQYF
>TRBJ2-1|16|NA|TRBV7-9|TRBD1
TGTGCCAGCAGCCCGCCTTGGGACAGGGAGGGCAATGAGCAGTTCTTC
CASSPPWDREGNEQFF
>TRBJ1-2|11|NA|TRBV28|NA
TGTGCCAGCAGCTTATGGTCTGGCTACACCTTC
CASSLWSGYTF
>TRBJ2-5|13|NA|TRBV7-6|TRBD1
TGTGCCAGCAGGGACAGGGGGGTTGAGACCCAGTACTTC
CASRDRGVETQYF
>TRBJ1-5|20|NA|TRBV5-1|NA
TGCGCCAGCAGCTTGGGTAAACGTCGGGGGCGCTATGATCGCAATCAGCCCCAGCATTTT
CASSLGKRRGRYDRNQPQHF
>TRBJ1-1|16|NA|TRBV7-6|NA
TGTGCCAGCAGCTTACAAAAGGGGAGGATGAACACTGAAGCTTTCTTT
CASSLQKGRMNTEAFF
>TRBJ2-7|16|NA|TRBV4-1|NA
TGCGCCAGCAGCCAAGAGAGGGCAGGGGGGGTATACGAGCAGTACTTC
CASSQERAGGVYEQYF
>TRBJ2-7|15|NA|TRBV5-6|TRBD1
TGTGCCAGCAGCCCAGGACAGGGGTCCCCCTACGAGCAGTACTTC
CASSPGQGSPYEQYF
>TRBJ2-2|14|once|TRBV9|NA
TGTGCCAGCAGCGTAGAGAGTAGCGGCGGGGAGCTGTTTTTT
CASSVESSGGELFF
>TRBJ2-5|13|NA|TRBV5-6|TRBD1
TGTGCCAGCAGCCGGACAGGGGTCTTTGAGCAGTACTTC
CASSRTGVFEQYF
>TRBJ2-1|15|once|TRBV10-3|TRBD2
TGTGCCATCAGTGCTATAGCGGGGGAATACAATGAGCAGTTCTTC
CAISAIAGEYNEQFF
>TRBJ2-7|12|NA|TRBV7-9|TRBD2
TGTGCCAGCAGCGCGGGGGGGTACGAGCAGTACTTC
CASSAGGYEQYF
>TRBJ2-2|13|NA|TRBV6-1|NA
TGTGCCAGCAGTGTTAGCGGTACCGGGGAGCTGTTTTTT
CASSVSGTGELFF
>TRBJ1-1|17|NA|TRBV13|NA
TGTGCCAGCAGCTCTAGGGGCTTCTCGACAGGGAACACTGAAGCTTTCTTT
CASSSRGFSTGNTEAFF
>TRBJ2-3|17|NA|TRBV7-9|NA
TGTGCCAGCAGCTCCCGGATGGGCGATCCTAGCACAGATACGCAGTATTTT
CASSSRMGDPSTDTQYF
>TRBJ1-5|15|few|TRBV7-9|TRBD1
TGTGCCAGCAGCCCTCAGGGGGCCGGGGGGCAGCCCCAGCATTTT
CASSPQGAGGQPQHF
>TRBJ2-7|15|NA|TRBV7-2|NA
TGTGCCAGCATACCGGCGGGGGGACAGACTTACGAGCAGTACTTC
CASIPAGGQTYEQYF
>TRBJ2-1|15|NA|TRBV30|NA
TGTGCCTGCAGATCGTCCCTGAGCTCCTACAATGAGCAGTTCTTC
CACRSSLSSYNEQFF
>TRBJ2-1|15|NA|TRBV11-3|TRBD2
TGTGCCAGCAGCTTAGGGACTAGCAGTTACAATGAGCAGTTCTTC
CASSLGTSSYNEQFF
>TRBJ2-1|15|NA|TRBV28|NA
TGTGCCAGCAGTTTTGGGGTGGCCAGCCGAAATGAGCAGTTCTTC
CASSFGVASRNEQFF
>TRBJ2-2|14|NA|TRBV6-4|TRBD1
TGTGCCAGAGTAAGGGGGCAGTTCACCGGGGAGCTGTTTTTT
CARVRGQFTGELFF
>TRBJ2-2|15|NA|TRBV2|TRBD1
TGTGCCAGCAGGCCCGGACAGGTGGGCACCGGGGAGCTGTTTTTT
CASRPGQVGTGELFF
>TRBJ2-2|15|once|TRBV28|NA
TGTGCCAGCACCAGGCGGTACGAGGACACCGGGGAGCTGTTTTTT
CASTRRYEDTGELFF